A single sample is the source of the 10 T cell receptor beta chains below, sequenced in a study of human T cells and chemical hapten exposure. TCRdb passed the RACE reads through MiXCR, listing each CDR3 protein once. This table holds some 110,000 distinct CDR3 sequences, 9% to 15% found once. As for time point: pre-sensitization, week 0. Specified treatment: therapeutic diphenylcyclopropenone sensitization with weekly scalp DPC. The sequenced sample was whole blood, obtained in connection with sensitization to the hapten diphenylcyclopropenone (DPC). These receptors were obtained from a woman between 45 and 65 years old with alopecia areata. Some clones in this sample may be carry-over from other donors' samples.

This clonotype was detected ten times or more. The rearrangement joins TRBV11-2 to TRBJ2-3, with D perhaps TRBD2 (6 bases). Per germline, CDR1 SGHAT and CDR2 FQNNGV. V was trimmed by 5 bases and J by 9 bases, leaving 18 bases between them. CDR3 length: 14 amino acids. The CDR3 region is CASSPLEGQMTQYF. The DNA for the CDR3 is TGTGCCAGCAGCCCCCTGGAGGGCCAGATGACGCAGTATTTT.

Ten or more counts support this clonotype. The chain employs TRBV10-3 and TRBJ2-2; 10 bases fit TRBD2. The J segment lost 3 bases and the V segment lost 4 bases, leaving 5 bases of the junction unmatched. Germline V gene sequence: CDR1 ENHRY, CDR2 SYGVKD. The CDR3 is 16 amino acids. CDR3 protein: CAISVSLAGDTGELFF. Here the CDR3 DNA reads TGTGCCATCAGTGTGAGTCTAGCGGGGGACACCGGGGAGCTGTTTTTT.

This clonotype was observed a single time. The chain couples TRBV7-2 to TRBJ2-7; D gene uncertain. This CDR3 comprises 13 residues. The germline V and J ends were trimmed by 6 bases and 1 base, with 10 bases remaining between them. The V gene's germline CDR1 is SGHTA and CDR2 FQGNSA. CDR3 amino acids: CASSPSRSYEQYF. The CDR3 bases are TGTGCCAGCAGTCCGTCTCGGTCCTACGAGCAGTACTTC.

This clonotype appeared many times. CDR3 protein: CASSPRGLEKLFF. The CDR3 DNA follows: TGTGCCAGCAGTCCCAGGGGGCTGGAAAAACTGTTTTTT. This rearrangement joins TRBV2 to TRBJ1-4, with 8 bases matching TRBD1. Trimming cost V 5 bases and J 8 bases; bases outside gene matches: 4. Germline V gene lookup returns CDR1 SNHLY and CDR2 FYNNEI. The CDR3 runs to 13 residues.

The genes are TRBV6-1 and TRBJ2-2; D gene unclear. In germline, CDR1 is MNHNS, CDR2 SASEGT. The CDR3 extends over 15 amino acids. Trimming cost V 2 bases and J 4 bases, with 11 bases left between them. Written as DNA, the CDR3 is TGTGCCAGCAGTGAAAGAGGACCGCGCACCGGGGAGCTGTTTTTT. Translated, it gives CASSERGPRTGELFF.

There are a few counts of this clonotype. V is TRBV5-1 and J is TRBJ2-3; 10 nucleotides align to TRBD2. The CDR3 sequence is 15 residues long. The ends lost 7 bases at V and 1 base at J; junction bases unmatched: 6. The V gene's germline CDR1 is SGHRS and CDR2 YFSETQ. The DNA of the CDR3 is TGCGCCAGCGGCCTGGGGACTAGCGGCACAGATACGCAGTATTTT. Protein: CASGLGTSGTDTQYF.

CDR3 amino acids: CASSQDPGRDNEQFF. The CDR3 coding sequence is TGCGCCAGCAGCCAAGATCCGGGACGGGACAATGAGCAGTTCTTC. The chain couples TRBV4-1 to TRBJ2-1; D may match TRBD1 or TRBD2 (5 bases each). The CDR3 length is 15 residues. Between the trimmed V and J ends, which lost 0 bases and 5 bases, there was a span of 11 bases. The V gene's germline CDR1 is MGHRA and CDR2 YSYEKL.

J is TRBJ2-7 and V is TRBV18; D might be TRBD1 (6 bases). V shed 4 bases and J shed 0 bases, with 19 bases lying between them. Germline CDR1 and CDR2: KGHSH and LQKENI. The CDR3 length is 17 residues. The CDR3 sequence is CASSLLPSGDISYEQYF. CDR3 DNA sequence: TGTGCCAGCTCACTACTGCCGAGTGGGGACATCTCCTACGAGCAGTACTTC.

This clonotype was observed a handful of times. The V and J genes are TRBV27 and TRBJ2-3; 10 positions match TRBD2. V trimming: 1 base; J trimming: 2 bases; junction bases outside the gene matches: 9. This CDR3 contains 18 residues. Germline values: CDR1 MNHEY, CDR2 SMNVEV (reference sequence). The CDR3 protein is CASSLFRLAGVNTDTQYF. The CDR3 DNA sequence: TGTGCCAGCAGTTTATTCAGGCTAGCGGGGGTGAACACAGATACGCAGTATTTT.

This clonotype has just a few counts. This chain connects TRBV28 to TRBJ2-3; 11 bases match TRBD1. The CDR3 runs to 14 residues. The junction had 2 bases not matched to a gene; V was cut back by 6 bases and J by 3 bases. CDR1 is MDHEN and CDR2 is SYDVKM in the germline V gene. The CDR3 DNA sequence: TGTGCCAGCAGAGGGACAGGGGGAACAGATACGCAGTATTTT. Amino acid sequence: CASRGTGGTDTQYF.